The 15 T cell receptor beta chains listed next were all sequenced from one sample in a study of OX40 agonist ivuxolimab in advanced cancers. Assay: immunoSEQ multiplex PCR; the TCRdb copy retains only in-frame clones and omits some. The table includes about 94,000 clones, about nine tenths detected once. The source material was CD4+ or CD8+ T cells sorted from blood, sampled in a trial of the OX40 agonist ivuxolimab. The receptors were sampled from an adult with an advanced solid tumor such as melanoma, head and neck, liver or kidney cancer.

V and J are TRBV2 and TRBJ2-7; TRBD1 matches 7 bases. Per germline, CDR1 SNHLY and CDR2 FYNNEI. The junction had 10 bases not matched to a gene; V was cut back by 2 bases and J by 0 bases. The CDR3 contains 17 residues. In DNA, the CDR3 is TGTGCCAGCAGTGAAACGAATCCAGGGGGTTACTCCTACGAGCAGTACTTC. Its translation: CASSETNPGGYSYEQYF.

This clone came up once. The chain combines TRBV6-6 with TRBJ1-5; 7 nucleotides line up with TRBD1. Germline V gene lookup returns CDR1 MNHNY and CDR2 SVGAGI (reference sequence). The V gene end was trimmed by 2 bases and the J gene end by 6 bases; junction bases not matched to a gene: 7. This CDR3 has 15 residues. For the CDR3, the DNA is TGTGCCAGCAGTTACAGACAGGGTAGGAGTCAGCCCCAGCATTTT. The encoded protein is CASSYRQGRSQPQHF.

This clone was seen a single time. The CDR3 here is CSNTEAFF. In DNA form, the CDR3 reads TGCTCGAACACTGAAGCTTTCTTT. The chain recombines TRBV20-1 with TRBJ1-1; no reliable D call. The CDR3 spans 8 residues. CDR1 DFQATT and CDR2 SNEGSKA come from the germline V gene (reference sequence).

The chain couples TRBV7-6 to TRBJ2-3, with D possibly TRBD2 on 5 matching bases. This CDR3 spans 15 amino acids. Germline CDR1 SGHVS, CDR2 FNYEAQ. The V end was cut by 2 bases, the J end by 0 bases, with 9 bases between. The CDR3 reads CASSLYEGSTDTQYF. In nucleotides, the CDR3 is TGTGCCAGCAGCTTATACGAGGGTAGCACAGATACGCAGTATTTT.

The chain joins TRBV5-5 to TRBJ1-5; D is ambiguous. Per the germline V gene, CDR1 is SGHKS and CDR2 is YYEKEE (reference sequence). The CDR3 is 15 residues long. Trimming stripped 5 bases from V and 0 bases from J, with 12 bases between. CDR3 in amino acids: CASRKTGNSNQPQHF. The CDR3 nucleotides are TGTGCCAGCAGGAAGACGGGAAATAGCAATCAGCCCCAGCATTTT.

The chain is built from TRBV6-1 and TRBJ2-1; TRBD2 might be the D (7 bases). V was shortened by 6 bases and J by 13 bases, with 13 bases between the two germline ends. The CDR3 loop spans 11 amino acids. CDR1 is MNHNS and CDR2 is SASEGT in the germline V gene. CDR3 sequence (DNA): TGTGCCAGCAGCGGGGGGCTGACCCAGTTCTTC. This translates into CASSGGLTQFF.

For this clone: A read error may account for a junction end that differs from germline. In nucleotides, the CDR3 is TGTGCCAGCAACCCGCGGGAGGGGCGGGGGAACGCTGAAGCTTTCTTT. It encodes CASNPREGRGNAEAFF. The J gene is TRBJ1-1, the V gene TRBV7-8; D may be TRBD1 (5 bases). The CDR3 runs to 16 residues. Germline V gene data show CDR1 as SGHVS and CDR2 as FQNEAQ.

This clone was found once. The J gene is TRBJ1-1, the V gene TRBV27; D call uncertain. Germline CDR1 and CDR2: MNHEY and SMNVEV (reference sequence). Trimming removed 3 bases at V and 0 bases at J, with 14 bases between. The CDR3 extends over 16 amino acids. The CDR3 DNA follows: TGTGCCAGCAGTTTCTCTTCTGAGCCTATGAACACTGAAGCTTTCTTT. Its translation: CASSFSSEPMNTEAFF.

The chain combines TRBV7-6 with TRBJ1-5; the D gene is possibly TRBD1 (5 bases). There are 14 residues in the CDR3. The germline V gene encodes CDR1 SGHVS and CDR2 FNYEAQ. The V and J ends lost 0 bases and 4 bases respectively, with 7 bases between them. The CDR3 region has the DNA TGTGCCAGCAGCTTAGCAGGGGAGAATCAGCCCCAGCATTTT. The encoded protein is CASSLAGENQPQHF.

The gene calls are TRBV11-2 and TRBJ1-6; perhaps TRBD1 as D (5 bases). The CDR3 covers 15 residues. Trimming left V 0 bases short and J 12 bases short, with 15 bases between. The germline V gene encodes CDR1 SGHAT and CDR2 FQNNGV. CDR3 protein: CASSLEWGGRKPLHF. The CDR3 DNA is TGTGCCAGCAGCTTAGAGTGGGGGGGGAGGAAACCCCTCCACTTT.

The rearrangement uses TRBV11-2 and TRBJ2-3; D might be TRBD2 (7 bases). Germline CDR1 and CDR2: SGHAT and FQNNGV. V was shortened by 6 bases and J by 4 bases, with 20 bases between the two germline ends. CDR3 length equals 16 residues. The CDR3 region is CASSSWGGGTSDTQYF. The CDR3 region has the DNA TGTGCCAGCAGTTCCTGGGGCGGGGGCACCTCAGATACGCAGTATTTT. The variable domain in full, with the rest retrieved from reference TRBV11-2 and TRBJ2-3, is EAGVAQSPRYKIIEKRQSVAFWCNPISGHATLYWYQQILGQGPKLLIQFQNNGVVDDSQLPKDRFSAERLKGVDSTLKIQPAKLEDSAVYLCASSSWGGGTSDTQYFGPGTRLTVL.

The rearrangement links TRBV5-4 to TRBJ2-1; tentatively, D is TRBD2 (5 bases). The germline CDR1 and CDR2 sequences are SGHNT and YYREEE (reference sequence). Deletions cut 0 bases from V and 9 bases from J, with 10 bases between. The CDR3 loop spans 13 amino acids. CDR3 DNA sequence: TGTGCCAGCAGCTTGGGGGCGGGTGGTGAGCAGTTCTTC. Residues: CASSLGAGGEQFF.

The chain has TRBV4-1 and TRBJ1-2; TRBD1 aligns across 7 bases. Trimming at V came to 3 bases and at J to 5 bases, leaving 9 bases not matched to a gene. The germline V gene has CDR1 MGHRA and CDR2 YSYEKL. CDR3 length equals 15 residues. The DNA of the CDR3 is TGCGCCAGCAGCCAGAGCTCCGGGACAGAGTATGGCTACACCTTC. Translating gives CASSQSSGTEYGYTF.

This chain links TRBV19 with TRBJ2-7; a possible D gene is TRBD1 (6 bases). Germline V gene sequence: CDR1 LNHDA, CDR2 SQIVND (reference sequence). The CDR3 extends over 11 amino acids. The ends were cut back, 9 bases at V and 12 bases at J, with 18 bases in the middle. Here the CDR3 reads CARMGAAGRYF. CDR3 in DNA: TGTGCCAGAATGGGGGCAGCCGGAAGGTACTTC.

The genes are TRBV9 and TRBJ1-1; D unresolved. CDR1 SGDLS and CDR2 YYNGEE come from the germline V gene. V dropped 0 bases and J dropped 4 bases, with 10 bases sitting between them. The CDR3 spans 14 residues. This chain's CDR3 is CASSVVEGSTEAFF. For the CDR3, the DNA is TGTGCCAGCAGCGTAGTTGAGGGAAGCACTGAAGCTTTCTTT.